This TCR beta chain comes out of a study of graft-versus-host responses after intestinal transplantation. Turning to this clone: Its cognate antigen is unknown.

CDR1 is MDHEN, CDR2 SYDVKM, per germline. The CDR3 runs to 15 residues. V was trimmed by 4 bases and J by 5 bases, leaving 16 bases between them. Here immunoSEQ multiplex PCR was the method, and the copy in TCRdb shows in-frame clones only, minus some. Among around 110,000 clones listed, 90% were seen once. V is TRBV28 and J is TRBJ2-3, with a tentative D call TRBD2 (7 bases). The input for sequencing was unstimulated CD4+ T cells sorted from spleen or lymph node cells, taken before intestinal transplant. This TCR was recovered from a human donor who received an intestinal transplant. CDR3 sequence (DNA): TGTGCCAGCAGTTCCTACGGGGGGCTTGGAGATACGCAGTATTTT. It yields the protein CASSSYGGLGDTQYF.